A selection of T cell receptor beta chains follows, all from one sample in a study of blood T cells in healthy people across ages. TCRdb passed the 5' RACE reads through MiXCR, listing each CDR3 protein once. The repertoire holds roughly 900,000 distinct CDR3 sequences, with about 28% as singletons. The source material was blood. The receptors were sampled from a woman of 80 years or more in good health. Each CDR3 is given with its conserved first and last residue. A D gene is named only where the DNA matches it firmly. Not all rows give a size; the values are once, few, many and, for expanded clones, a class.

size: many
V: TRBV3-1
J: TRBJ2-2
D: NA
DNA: TGTGCCAGCAGCCACAGGAGGAACACCGGGGAGCTGTTTTTT
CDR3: CASSHRRNTGELFF

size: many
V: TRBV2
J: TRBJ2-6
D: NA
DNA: TGTGCCAGCAGTGATCAGGGGCTCTCTGGGGCCAACGTCCTGACTTTC
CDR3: CASSDQGLSGANVLTF

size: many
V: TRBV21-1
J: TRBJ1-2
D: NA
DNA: TGTGCCAGCAGCAGTGGGGGGCACAGCTCGAACTATGGCTACACCTTC
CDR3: CASSSGGHSSNYGYTF

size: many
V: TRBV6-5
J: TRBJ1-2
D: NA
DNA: TGTGCCAGCAGTTACTCAGGGCCCTATGGCTACACCTTC
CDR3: CASSYSGPYGYTF

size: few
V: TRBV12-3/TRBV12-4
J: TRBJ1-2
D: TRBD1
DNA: TGTGCCAGCAGTTTAGCCCCCGGACAGGGGCGCTATGGCTACACCTTC
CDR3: CASSLAPGQGRYGYTF

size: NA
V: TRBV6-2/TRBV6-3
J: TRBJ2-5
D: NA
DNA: TGTGCCAGCAGTTACCGAGTAGGGGCCGCCACCAACAATGAGCGGTACTTC
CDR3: CASSYRVGAATNNERYF

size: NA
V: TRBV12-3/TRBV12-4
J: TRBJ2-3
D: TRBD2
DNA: TGTGCCAGCAGTTTCGGGGCTAGCGGGGGCTTCCGGGATACGCAGTATTTT
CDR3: CASSFGASGGFRDTQYF

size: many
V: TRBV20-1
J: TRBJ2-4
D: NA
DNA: TGCAGTGCTAGAGGGGACTCCCTGCGGGGCATTCAGTACTTC
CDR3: CSARGDSLRGIQYF

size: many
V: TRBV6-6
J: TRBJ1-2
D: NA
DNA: TGTGCCAGCAGTTACAGGGGCGCACGGGGGCGGGATGGCTACACCTTC
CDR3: CASSYRGARGRDGYTF

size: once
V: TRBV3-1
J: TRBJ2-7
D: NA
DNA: TGTGCCAGCAGCCAAGCGGGGCAGGAGGAGACCTTC
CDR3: CASSQAGQEETF

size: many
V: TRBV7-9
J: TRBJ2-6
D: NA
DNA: TGTGCCAGCAGCTTGCGGCCGGGATTTTCTGGGGCCAACGTCCTGACTTTC
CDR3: CASSLRPGFSGANVLTF

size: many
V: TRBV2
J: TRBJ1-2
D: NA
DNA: TGTGCCAGCATAAGGGGACAAGTCAACTATGGCTACACCTTC
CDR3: CASIRGQVNYGYTF

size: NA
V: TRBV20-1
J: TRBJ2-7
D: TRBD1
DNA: TGCAGTGCTAGAGATGGAGGACAGGGGGTGGCCTACGAGCAGTACTTC
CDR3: CSARDGGQGVAYEQYF

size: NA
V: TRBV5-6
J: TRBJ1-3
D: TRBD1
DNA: TGTGCCAGCAGCTCAACGGACAGGGTAGACGGAAACACCATATATTTT
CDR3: CASSSTDRVDGNTIYF

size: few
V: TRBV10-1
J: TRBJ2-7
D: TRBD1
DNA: TGCGCCAACAGTGACGAGGACAGGGTGTCCCACGAGCAGTACTTC
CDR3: CANSDEDRVSHEQYF

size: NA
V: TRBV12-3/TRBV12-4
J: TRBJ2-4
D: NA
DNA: TGTACCAGCAGTTTATCCGGACAGCGCACAGCCAAAAACATTCAGTACTTC
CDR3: CTSSLSGQRTAKNIQYF

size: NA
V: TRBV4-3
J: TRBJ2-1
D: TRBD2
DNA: TGCGCCAGCAGCCAAGGACTAGCGGCCGCTCTGGGCTCCTACAATGAGCAGTTCTTC
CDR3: CASSQGLAAALGSYNEQFF

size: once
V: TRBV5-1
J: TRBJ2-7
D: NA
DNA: TGCGCCAGCAGCTTCGAACTCAAGCCCTACGAGCAGTACTTC
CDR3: CASSFELKPYEQYF

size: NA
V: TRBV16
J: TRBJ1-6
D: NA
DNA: TGTGCCAGCAGCCAATCAAGGGTTTCACCCCTCCACTTT
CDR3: CASSQSRVSPLHF

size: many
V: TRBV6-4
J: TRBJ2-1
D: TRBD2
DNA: TGTGCCAGAGCACTAGCGGGGGGTTCGGGCAATGAGCAGTTCTTC
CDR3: CARALAGGSGNEQFF

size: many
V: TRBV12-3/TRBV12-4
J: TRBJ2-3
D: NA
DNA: TGTGCCAGCAGTTTACCGGGGGGCGGAGATACGCAGTATTTT
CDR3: CASSLPGGGDTQYF

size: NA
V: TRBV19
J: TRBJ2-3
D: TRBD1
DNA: TGTGCCAGTAGTCCTACAGACAGGGGGGGCACAGATACGCAGTATTTT
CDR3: CASSPTDRGGTDTQYF

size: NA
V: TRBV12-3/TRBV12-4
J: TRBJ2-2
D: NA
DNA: TGTGCCAGCAGTCCCGCGGGGCAGTGGGTCGGGGAGCTGTTTTTT
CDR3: CASSPAGQWVGELFF

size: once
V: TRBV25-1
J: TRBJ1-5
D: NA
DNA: TGTGCCAGCAGTGATTATAACGGGGTTGATCAGCCCCAGCATTTT
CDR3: CASSDYNGVDQPQHF

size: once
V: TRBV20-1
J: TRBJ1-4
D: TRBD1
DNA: TGCAGTGCTAGTGTGGCAGGGGGCCCCGCAACTAATGAAAAACTGTTTTTT
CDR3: CSASVAGGPATNEKLFF

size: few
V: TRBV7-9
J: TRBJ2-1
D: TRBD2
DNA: TGTGCCAGCAGTACGACAGGGCGGACTAGCGGGGCACACTACAATGAGCAGTTCTTC
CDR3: CASSTTGRTSGAHYNEQFF

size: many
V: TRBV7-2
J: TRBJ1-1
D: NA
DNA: TGTGCCAGCAGCCCAGGACGGATCTCTGGGTTCACTGAAGCTTTCTTT
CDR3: CASSPGRISGFTEAFF

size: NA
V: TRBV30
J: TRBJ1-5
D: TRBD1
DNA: TGTGCCTTCTCGGGACAGATAAATCAGCCCCAGCATTTT
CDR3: CAFSGQINQPQHF

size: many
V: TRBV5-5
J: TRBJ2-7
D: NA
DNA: TGTGCCAGCAGTCCAGGACAGTCCCCAAACTACGAGCAGTACTTC
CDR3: CASSPGQSPNYEQYF

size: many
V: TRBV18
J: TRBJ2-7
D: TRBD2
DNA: TGTGCCAGCTCACGGAGCGGGGGGGCTCTCACCTACGAGCAGTACTTC
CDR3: CASSRSGGALTYEQYF

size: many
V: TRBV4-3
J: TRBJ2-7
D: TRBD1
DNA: TGCGCCAGCAGCCCCACAGGGGACCGGCTAGCCGAGCAGTACTTC
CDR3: CASSPTGDRLAEQYF

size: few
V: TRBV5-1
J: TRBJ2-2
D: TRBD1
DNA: TGCGCCAGCAGCCCGGGACAGGCCGGCGGGGAGCTGTTTTTT
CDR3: CASSPGQAGGELFF

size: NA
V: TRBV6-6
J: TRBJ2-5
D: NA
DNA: TGTGCCAGCAGTTCCCCAGGAGGGAAAGAGACCAAGTACTTC
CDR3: CASSSPGGKETKYF

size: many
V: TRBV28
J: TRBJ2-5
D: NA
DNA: TGTGCCAGCAGTTTAGTGGCAACGGTCACCCCCCGGGTGACCCAGTACTTC
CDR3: CASSLVATVTPRVTQYF

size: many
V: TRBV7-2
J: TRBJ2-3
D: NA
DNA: TGTGCCAGCAGCTTAGGTCCACAGGGCGTTGGAGATACGCAGTATTTT
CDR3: CASSLGPQGVGDTQYF

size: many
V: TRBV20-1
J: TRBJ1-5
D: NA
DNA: TGCAGTGCCCACCGGGGGCAAATCAATCAGCCCCAGCATTTT
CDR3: CSAHRGQINQPQHF

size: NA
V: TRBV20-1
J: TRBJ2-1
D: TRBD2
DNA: TGCAGTGCCCTAGCGGGGGGCAATGAGCAGTTCTTC
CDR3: CSALAGGNEQFF

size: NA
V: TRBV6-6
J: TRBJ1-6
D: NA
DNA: TGTGCCAGCAGTACAGACAGTTATTCACCCCTCCACTTT
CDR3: CASSTDSYSPLHF

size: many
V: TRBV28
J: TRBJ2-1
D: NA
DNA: TGTGCCAGCGGCACCGGGACGGTAAACGATGAGCAGTTCTTC
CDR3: CASGTGTVNDEQFF

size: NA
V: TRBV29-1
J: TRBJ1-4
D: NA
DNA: TGCAGCGCGGGACACGCAACTAATGAAAAACTGTTTTTT
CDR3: CSAGHATNEKLFF

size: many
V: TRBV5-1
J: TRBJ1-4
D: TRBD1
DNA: TGCGCCAGCAGCCCCGGGACAGGGGCAACTAATGAAAAACTGTTTTTT
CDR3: CASSPGTGATNEKLFF

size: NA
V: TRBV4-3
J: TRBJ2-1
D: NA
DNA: TGCGCCAGCAGCCAAGATGCTGCAGGGTGGACTGAGCAGTTCTTC
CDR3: CASSQDAAGWTEQFF

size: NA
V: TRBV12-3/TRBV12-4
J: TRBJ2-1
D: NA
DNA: TGTGCCAGCAGTTACAGCCTGGCCTACAATGAGCAGTTCTTC
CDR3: CASSYSLAYNEQFF

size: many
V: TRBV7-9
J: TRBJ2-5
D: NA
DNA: TGTGCCAGCAGCTTGAATACGGGTTTACAAGAGACCCAGTACTTC
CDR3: CASSLNTGLQETQYF

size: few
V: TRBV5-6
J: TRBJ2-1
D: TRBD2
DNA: TGTGCCAGCAGCTTCGGGGGGGGGCCTCGGGAGCAGTTCTTC
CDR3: CASSFGGGPREQFF

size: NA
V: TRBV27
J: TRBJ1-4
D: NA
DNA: TGTGCCAGCTCCTCCGCACCCGGGGCAACTCGGGACCTCCCGAAGAGGAGTGAAAAACTGTTTTTT
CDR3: CASSSAPGATRDLPKRSEKLFF

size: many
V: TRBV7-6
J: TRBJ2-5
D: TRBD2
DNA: TGTGCCAGCAGCTTAGTGCTAGCGGCCGCCCAAGAGACCCAGTACTTC
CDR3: CASSLVLAAAQETQYF

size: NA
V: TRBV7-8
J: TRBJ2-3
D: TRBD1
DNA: TGTGCCAGCAGCTGGAGGACAGGGGGCAGAGATACGCAGTATTTT
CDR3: CASSWRTGGRDTQYF

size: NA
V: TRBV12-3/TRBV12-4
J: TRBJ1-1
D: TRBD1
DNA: TGTGCCAGCAGTCGCGACAGGGCTGGAACTGAAGCTTTCTTT
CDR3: CASSRDRAGTEAFF

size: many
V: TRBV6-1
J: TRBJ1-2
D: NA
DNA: TGTGCCAGCAGTGAACTGGGGGGGGCAGGAGATGGCTACACCTTC
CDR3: CASSELGGAGDGYTF

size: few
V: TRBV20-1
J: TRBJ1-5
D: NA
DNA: TGCAGTGCTAGATCCCATTTAGAGGGGTATAGCAATCAGCCCCAGCATTTT
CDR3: CSARSHLEGYSNQPQHF

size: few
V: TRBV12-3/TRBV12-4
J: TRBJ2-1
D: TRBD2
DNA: TGTGCCAGCAGTTTCTCTGGCGGGGGGATGTTCTTC
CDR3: CASSFSGGGMFF

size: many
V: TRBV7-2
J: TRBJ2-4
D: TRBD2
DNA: TGTGCCAGCAGCTGGACGGCGGGGGGGCGTCTGGCCCCGGACATTCAGTACTTC
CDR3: CASSWTAGGRLAPDIQYF

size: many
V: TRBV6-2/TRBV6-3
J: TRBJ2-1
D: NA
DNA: TGTGCCAGCACCTTTTCTGGAGGCAACAATGAGCAGTTCTTC
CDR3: CASTFSGGNNEQFF

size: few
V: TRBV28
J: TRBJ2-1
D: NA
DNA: TGTGCCAGCAGTCCACCCGCAGAGATTCTGCCAGAGACCCAGTTCTTC
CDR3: CASSPPAEILPETQFF